Each of the 4 T cell receptor beta chains below was sequenced from the same sample in a study of blood T cell repertoires in COVID-19. Clones were sequenced by immunoSEQ multiplex PCR, and TCRdb holds only the in-frame ones, with some missing. The table includes 250,000 to 350,000 clones, 90% detected once. Sequenced input: peripheral blood. These receptors were obtained from a woman aged 45-60 years with COVID-19, enrolled during active disease.

The chain recombines TRBV7-2 with TRBJ2-2, with TRBD1 as a possible D gene (6 bases). Germline V gene lookup returns CDR1 SGHTA and CDR2 FQGNSA. The CDR3 spans 15 residues. Between the trimmed V and J ends, which lost 5 bases and 3 bases, there was a span of 13 bases. CDR3: CASSKQGPYTGELFF. The CDR3 DNA follows: TGTGCCAGCAGCAAACAGGGTCCGTACACCGGGGAGCTGTTTTTT.

This clone was picked up one time. V gene TRBV5-6 combines with J gene TRBJ2-5; 9 bases fit TRBD2. The ends lost 0 bases at V and 4 bases at J; junction bases unmatched: 7. Germline V gene sequence: CDR1 SGHDT, CDR2 YYEEEE. This CDR3 contains 16 residues. The CDR3: CASSLAKGLARETQYF. The CDR3 nucleotides read TGTGCCAGCAGCTTGGCAAAGGGACTAGCCCGAGAGACCCAGTACTTC.

The chain has TRBV27 and TRBJ2-4; D remains ambiguous. There are 13 residues in the CDR3. Trimming pared 4 bases from V and 5 bases from J, leaving 9 bases between. Germline V gives CDR1 MNHEY, CDR2 SMNVEV (reference sequence). The CDR3 region has the DNA TGTGCCAGCAGTTACAGTGGCGAAAACATTCAGTACTTC. Translation gives CASSYSGENIQYF.

The rearrangement links TRBV19 to TRBJ1-5, with D possibly matching TRBD1 (5 bases). This CDR3 spans 17 amino acids. The germline CDR1 and CDR2 sequences are LNHDA and SQIVND (reference sequence). Trimming took off 3 bases at V and 0 bases at J, with 15 bases between the two ends. The CDR3 sequence: CASSIWGSLDSNQPQHF. In DNA form, the CDR3 reads TGTGCCAGTAGTATCTGGGGCAGCCTGGATAGCAATCAGCCCCAGCATTTT.